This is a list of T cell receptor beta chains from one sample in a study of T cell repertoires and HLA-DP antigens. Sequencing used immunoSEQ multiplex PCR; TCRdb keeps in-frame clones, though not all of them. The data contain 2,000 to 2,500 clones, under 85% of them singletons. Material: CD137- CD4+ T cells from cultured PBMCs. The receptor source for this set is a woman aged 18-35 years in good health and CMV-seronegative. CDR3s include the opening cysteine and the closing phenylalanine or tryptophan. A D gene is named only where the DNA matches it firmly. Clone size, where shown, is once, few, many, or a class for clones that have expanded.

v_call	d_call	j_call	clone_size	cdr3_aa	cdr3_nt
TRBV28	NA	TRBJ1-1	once	CASSSTGWNTEAFF	TGTGCCAGCAGTTCTACAGGGTGGAACACTGAAGCTTTCTTT
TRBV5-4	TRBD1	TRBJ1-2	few	CASSKGQGDGYTF	TGTGCCAGCAGCAAGGGACAGGGGGATGGCTACACCTTC
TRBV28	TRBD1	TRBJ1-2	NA	CASSHPLGQGLGYTF	TGTGCCAGCAGTCACCCCCTGGGACAGGGGTTGGGCTACACCTTC
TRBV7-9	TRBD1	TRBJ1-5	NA	CASSWTGDQPQHF	TGTGCCAGCAGCTGGACAGGGGATCAGCCCCAGCATTTT
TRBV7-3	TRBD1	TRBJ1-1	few	CASSLTGLTEAFF	TGTGCCAGCAGCTTGACAGGGTTGACTGAAGCTTTCTTT
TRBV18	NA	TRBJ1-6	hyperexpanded	CASSPEVGTLHF	TGTGCCAGCTCACCGGAGGTAGGGACCCTCCACTTT
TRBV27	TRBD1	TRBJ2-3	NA	CASRIGQGPRDTQYF	TGTGCCAGCAGGATCGGACAGGGTCCCCGGGATACGCAGTATTTT
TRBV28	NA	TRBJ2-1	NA	CASRRDGHNEQFF	TGTGCCAGCAGGAGGGACGGACACAATGAGCAGTTCTTC
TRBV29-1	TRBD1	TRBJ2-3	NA	CSVGGVGQGATDTQYF	TGCAGCGTTGGTGGGGTGGGGCAGGGGGCGACAGATACGCAGTATTTT
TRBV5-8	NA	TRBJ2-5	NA	CASSLRLGPQETQYF	TGTGCCAGCAGCTTGAGACTAGGGCCACAAGAGACCCAGTACTTC
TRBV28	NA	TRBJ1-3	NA	CASKLVKGNTIYF	TGTGCCAGCAAACTAGTGAAAGGAAACACCATATATTTT
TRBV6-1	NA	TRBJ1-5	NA	CASSEPYLQHF	TGTGCCAGCAGTGAGCCCTATCTCCAGCATTTT
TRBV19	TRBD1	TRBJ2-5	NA	CASSIAGTGGAGQETQYF	TGTGCCAGTAGTATTGCAGGGACAGGGGGCGCAGGTCAAGAGACCCAGTACTTC
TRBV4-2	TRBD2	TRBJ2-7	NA	CASSPRTSGSREQYF	TGTGCCAGCAGCCCCAGGACTAGCGGGAGTAGAGAGCAGTACTTC
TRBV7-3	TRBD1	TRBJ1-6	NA	CASSSGTGDNSPLHF	TGTGCCAGCAGCTCGGGGACAGGGGATAATTCACCCCTCCACTTT
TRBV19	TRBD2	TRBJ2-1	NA	CASSVPPGGRALFGNEQFF	TGTGCCAGTAGTGTGCCCCCAGGCGGGAGGGCCTTGTTCGGCAATGAGCAGTTCTTC
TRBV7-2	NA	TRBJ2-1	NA	CASSLGGVGAYNEQFF	TGTGCCAGCAGCTTAGGGGGTGTTGGGGCATACAATGAGCAGTTCTTC
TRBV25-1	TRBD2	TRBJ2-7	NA	CASSELGGSSYEQYF	TGTGCCAGCAGTGAATTGGGAGGGAGCTCCTACGAGCAGTACTTC
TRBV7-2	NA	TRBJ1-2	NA	CASSLGSRAGDGYTF	TGTGCCAGCAGCTTAGGAAGCAGGGCGGGAGATGGCTACACCTTC
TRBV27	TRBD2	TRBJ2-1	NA	CASSSLRLAGGPENEQFF	TGTGCCAGCAGTTCCTTACGACTAGCGGGAGGGCCAGAAAATGAGCAGTTCTTC
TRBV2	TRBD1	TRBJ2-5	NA	CASSERQGQETQYF	TGTGCCAGCAGTGAACGACAGGGTCAAGAGACCCAGTACTTC
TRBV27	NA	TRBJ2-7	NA	CASSPQAGRGYEQYF	TGTGCCAGCAGTCCTCAGGCAGGGCGAGGTTACGAGCAGTACTTC
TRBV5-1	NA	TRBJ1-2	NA	CASSLDRVGYGYTF	TGCGCCAGCAGCTTGGACAGGGTTGGCTATGGCTACACCTTC
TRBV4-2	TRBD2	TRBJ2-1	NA	CASSQETSGYNEQFF	TGTGCCAGCAGCCAAGAGACTAGCGGATACAATGAGCAGTTCTTC
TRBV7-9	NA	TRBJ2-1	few	CASSLVGPEFF	TGTGCCAGCAGCTTAGTAGGACCGGAGTTCTTC
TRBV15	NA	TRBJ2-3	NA	CATSSRPADTQYF	TGTGCCACCAGCAGTCGGCCAGCAGATACGCAGTATTTT
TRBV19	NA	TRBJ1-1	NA	CASTKLEPRNTEAFF	TGTGCTTCGACCAAACTCGAACCTAGGAACACTGAAGCTTTCTTT
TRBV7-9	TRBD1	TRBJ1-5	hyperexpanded	CASSLGQGAGQPQHF	TGTGCCAGCAGCTTAGGGCAGGGGGCGGGTCAGCCCCAGCATTTT
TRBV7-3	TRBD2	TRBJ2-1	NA	CASSPRAGGGNEQFF	TGTGCCAGCAGCCCCCGGGCGGGAGGGGGAAATGAGCAGTTCTTC
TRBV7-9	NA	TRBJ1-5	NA	CASSLAFGGREEPQHF	TGTGCCAGCAGCTTAGCGTTTGGGGGCCGGGAGGAGCCCCAGCATTTT
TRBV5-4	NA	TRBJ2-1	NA	CASRLGSNDEQFF	TGTGCCAGCAGGCTGGGGAGTAATGATGAGCAGTTCTTC
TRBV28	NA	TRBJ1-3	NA	CAGSLWATSSGNTIYF	TGTGCCGGCAGTTTATGGGCTACCAGCTCTGGAAACACCATATATTTT
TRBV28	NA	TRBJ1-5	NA	CASSFSHLGLGQPQHF	TGTGCCAGCAGTTTCAGTCATTTGGGGCTTGGTCAGCCCCAGCATTTT
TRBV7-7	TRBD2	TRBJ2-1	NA	CASSKNRLAGGAAEQFF	TGTGCTAGCAGCAAAAACCGACTAGCGGGGGGCGCGGCTGAGCAGTTCTTC
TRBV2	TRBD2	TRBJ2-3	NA	CASSVGRALDTQYF	TGTGCCAGCAGTGTTGGGAGGGCCTTAGATACGCAGTATTTT
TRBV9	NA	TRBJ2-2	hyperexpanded	CASSQLGLGGARVGELFF	TGTGCCAGCAGCCAGCTGGGTCTCGGGGGCGCCCGGGTCGGGGAGCTGTTTTTT
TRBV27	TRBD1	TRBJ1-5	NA	CARDRRDQPQHF	TGTGCCAGGGACAGGCGAGATCAGCCCCAGCATTTT
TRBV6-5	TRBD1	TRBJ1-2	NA	CASSYLTGGYGYTF	TGTGCCAGCAGTTACCTGACAGGGGGCTATGGCTACACCTTC
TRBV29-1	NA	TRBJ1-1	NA	CSQTGSLNTEAFF	TGCAGCCAAACAGGGAGTTTGAACACTGAAGCTTTCTTT
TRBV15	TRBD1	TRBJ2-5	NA	CATSFTGGQETQYF	TGTGCCACCAGCTTTACAGGGGGTCAAGAGACCCAGTACTTC
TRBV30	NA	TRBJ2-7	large	CAWSVLSGWMEQYF	TGTGCCTGGAGTGTACTATCAGGATGGATGGAGCAGTACTTC